These 25 T cell receptor beta chains came from one sample sequenced in a study of blood T cell repertoires in COVID-19. Clones were read by immunoSEQ multiplex PCR, and TCRdb kept only the in-frame ones, dropping some. The sample yields 110,000 to 150,000 clones, around 90% seen once. The source material was peripheral blood. These receptors all come from a man in his 70s with acute or convalescent COVID-19.

V usage is TRBV4-1 and J usage is TRBJ1-2, with 7 bases matching TRBD1. Germline V gene lookup returns CDR1 MGHRA and CDR2 YSYEKL. The CDR3 is made up of 14 amino acids. J lost 8 bases, V lost 2 bases, and 8 bases had no gene match. In nucleotides, the CDR3 is TGCGCCAGCAGCCAAAAGTCGACAGGGAGAGGCTACACCTTC. Translation: CASSQKSTGRGYTF.

The chain carries TRBV10-1 and TRBJ2-3; 12 positions match TRBD2. The length of the CDR3 is 17 residues. The V gene's germline CDR1 is WNHNN and CDR2 SYGVQD (reference sequence). The V gene end was trimmed by 2 bases and the J gene end by 8 bases; junction bases not matched to a gene: 11. CDR3 residues: CASSETLAGGPLGTQYF. The CDR3 DNA reads as TGCGCCAGCAGTGAGACCCTAGCGGGAGGGCCTCTGGGTACGCAGTATTTT.

V gene TRBV18 combines with J gene TRBJ2-3, with 14 bases that match TRBD2. The length of the CDR3 is 21 residues. Per germline, CDR1 KGHSH and CDR2 LQKENI. Trimming took 3 bases from V and 0 from J; bases not matched to a gene: 14. The CDR3 nucleotides read TGTGCCAGCTCACCTCTAGCCCCCTCCGGGACTAGCGGGGGAAGCACAGATACGCAGTATTTT. Its protein product is CASSPLAPSGTSGGSTDTQYF.

The chain is built from TRBV25-1 and TRBJ1-2, with no clear D. V was clipped by 2 bases and J by 6 bases, with 10 bases between them. The CDR3 contains 13 residues. In germline, CDR1 is MGHDK, CDR2 SYGVNS. This CDR3 is CASSEAEKHGYTF. The DNA of the CDR3 is TGTGCCAGCAGTGAAGCGGAAAAGCATGGCTACACCTTC.

The chain uses TRBV12-5 and TRBJ1-5; D remains unclear. Trimming shortened V by 3 bases and J by 8 bases, and 5 bases separated the two germline ends. This CDR3 comprises 11 residues. Germline CDR1 is LGHNT and CDR2 is FRNRAP. For the CDR3, the DNA is TGTGCTAGTGGTTTCCCTGAGCCCCAGCATTTT. As protein: CASGFPEPQHF.

V and J are TRBV3-1 (or the pseudogene TRBV3-2) and TRBJ1-5; 8 positions match TRBD1. Germline V gene sequence: CDR1 LGHDT, CDR2 YNNKEL (reference sequence). This CDR3 region has 15 residues. Losses at the gene ends were 1 base for V and 1 base for J; bases not matched to a gene: 0. The CDR3 DNA reads TGTGCCAGCAGCCAAGGACAGGGGAGCAATCAGCCCCAGCATTTT. Protein product: CASSQGQGSNQPQHF.

J is TRBJ2-7 and V is TRBV27, with no clear D. With 0 bases removed from V and 1 base from J, the gap between germline ends came to 4 bases. There are 13 residues in the CDR3. Germline lookup yields CDR1 MNHEY and CDR2 SMNVEV (reference sequence). The CDR3 nucleotides read TGTGCCAGCAGTTTATCGTATTCCTACGAGCAGTACTTC. Its translation: CASSLSYSYEQYF.

The chain combines TRBV11-2 with TRBJ2-3, with 7 bases matching TRBD2. The trim removed 4 bases at V and 5 bases at J, leaving 0 bases unmatched. The CDR3 consists of 12 residues. Germline assignment: CDR1 SGHAT and CDR2 FQNNGV. The CDR3 DNA reads as TGTGCCAGCAGCTGGGGGGGAGATACGCAGTATTTT. It encodes CASSWGGDTQYF. Using reference TRBV11-2 and TRBJ2-3 for the parts outside the CDR3, the full variable domain is EAGVAQSPRYKIIEKRQSVAFWCNPISGHATLYWYQQILGQGPKLLIQFQNNGVVDDSQLPKDRFSAERLKGVDSTLKIQPAKLEDSAVYLCASSWGGDTQYFGPGTRLTVL.

The chain links TRBV11-2 to TRBJ2-5; TRBD1 might be the D (6 bases). Germline CDR1 reads SGHAT; CDR2 reads FQNNGV. Trimming took 1 base from V and 0 from J, leaving 15 bases between them. The CDR3 runs 17 residues. CDR3 region: CASSLGPLRGNQETQYF. DNA of the CDR3: TGTGCCAGCAGCTTAGGCCCTCTCAGGGGCAACCAAGAGACCCAGTACTTC.

The V gene is TRBV7-2, the J gene TRBJ2-5; TRBD2 matches at 11 bases. The germline CDR1 and CDR2 sequences are SGHTA and FQGNSA. V lost 1 base and J lost 2; bases outside the gene matches: 3. This CDR3 spans 16 amino acids. CDR3 in amino acids: CASSLGRLAGQETQYF. The CDR3, as DNA: TGTGCCAGCAGCTTAGGCAGACTAGCGGGACAAGAGACCCAGTACTTC.

The rearrangement links TRBV6-5 to TRBJ1-2; no reliable D call. Trimming took off 6 bases at V and 11 bases at J, with 19 bases between the two ends. CDR3 size: 13 residues. Germline V lookup: CDR1 MNHEY, CDR2 SVGAGI. The CDR3, as DNA: TGTGCCAGCAGCACCCGGGCCCTTGGGGAGTACACCTTC. This codes for CASSTRALGEYTF.

The chain links TRBV6-5 to TRBJ2-2; D is perhaps TRBD2 (6 bases). The V end was cut by 7 bases, the J end by 0 bases, with 12 bases between. Germline V lookup: CDR1 MNHEY, CDR2 SVGAGI. The CDR3 is 15 residues long. The DNA for the CDR3 is TGTGCCAGCATCTGGTGGGGGGCGAACACCGGGGAGCTGTTTTTT. Translation gives CASIWWGANTGELFF.

The CDR3 spells CAAGGTGNAGYTF. CDR3 coding DNA: TGTGCCGCCGGTGGGACAGGGAATGCTGGCTACACCTTC. This chain links TRBV10-3 with TRBJ1-2; 9 bases line up with TRBD1. The CDR3 has 13 residues. Germline-derived CDR1 and CDR2 are ENHRY and SYGVKD. J was trimmed by 7 bases and V by 11 bases; bases with no gene match: 11.

This rearrangement joins TRBV10-3 to TRBJ1-1; TRBD1 matches 10 bases. Germline CDR1 ENHRY, CDR2 SYGVKD. The trim removed 5 bases at V and 3 bases at J, leaving 3 bases unmatched. The CDR3 contains 14 residues. The CDR3 nucleotides are TGTGCCATCAGTCGACAGGGGGCGGACACTGAAGCTTTCTTT. It specifies CAISRQGADTEAFF.

The V and J genes are TRBV12-5 and TRBJ1-1, with a weak D call TRBD1 (5 bases). Trimming shortened V by 6 bases and J by 0 bases, and 11 bases separated the two germline ends. CDR1 LGHNT and CDR2 FRNRAP come from the germline V gene. The CDR3 totals 14 residues. In DNA, the CDR3 is TGTGCTAGTGGGGGTAAGGGGTTGAACACTGAAGCTTTCTTT. This sequence encodes CASGGKGLNTEAFF.

The rearrangement links TRBV18 to TRBJ2-5; tentative D call: TRBD2 (7 bases). Germline values: CDR1 KGHSH, CDR2 LQKENI. Deletions cut 2 bases from V and 5 bases from J, with 9 bases between. This CDR3 has 13 amino acids. This chain's CDR3 is CASSPSGGETQYF. The CDR3 DNA reads TGTGCCAGCTCACCATCGGGGGGCGAGACCCAGTACTTC.

The chain recombines TRBV5-1 with TRBJ2-5; D perhaps matches TRBD1 (6 bases). This CDR3 is built from 15 residues. V lost 3 bases to trimming and J lost 3 bases, with 15 bases between them. From germline, CDR1 is SGHRS and CDR2 YFSETQ. This CDR3 reads CASSSGQLAEETQYF. CDR3 nucleotides: TGCGCCAGCAGCTCTGGACAGCTGGCGGAAGAGACCCAGTACTTC.

The rearrangement joins TRBV19 to TRBJ1-5, with D perhaps TRBD1 (5 bases). The CDR3 covers 16 residues. Germline V gene sequence: CDR1 LNHDA, CDR2 SQIVND (reference sequence). V was cut by 2 bases and J by 0 bases, with 11 bases left in between. The CDR3 DNA follows: TGTGCCAGTAGTATACTAGGGGCTTATAGCAATCAGCCCCAGCATTTT. This codes for CASSILGAYSNQPQHF.

The chain has TRBV27 and TRBJ2-3, with TRBD1 matching 9 bases. The trim removed 1 base at V and 2 bases at J, leaving 7 bases unmatched. This CDR3 region has 17 residues. CDR1 is MNHEY, CDR2 SMNVEV, per germline (reference sequence). The CDR3 DNA reads TGTGCCAGCAGTTTATTGCGGACAGGGGTCTCCACAGATACGCAGTATTTT. Encoded protein: CASSLLRTGVSTDTQYF.

The J gene is TRBJ1-2, the V gene TRBV4-2; tentatively, D is TRBD1 (6 bases). The CDR3 has 16 amino acids. Deletions cut 5 bases from V and 6 bases from J, with 22 bases between. Per the germline V gene, CDR1 is LGHNA and CDR2 is YNFKEQ. The CDR3 DNA is TGTGCCAGCAGCGATCACCTCAGGGGTTATATAGATGGCTACACCTTC. Its protein product is CASSDHLRGYIDGYTF.

The chain carries TRBV3-1 (or the pseudogene TRBV3-2) and TRBJ1-1, with 11 nucleotides matching TRBD1. This CDR3 contains 15 residues. The ends lost 4 bases at V and 3 bases at J; junction bases unmatched: 4. Germline CDR1 LGHDT, CDR2 YNNKEL (reference sequence). The CDR3 sequence is CASSLGQGAYTEAFF. The CDR3 DNA sequence: TGTGCCAGCAGCCTTGGACAGGGGGCCTACACTGAAGCTTTCTTT.

This clone was seen just once. This sequence joins TRBV28 and TRBJ2-7; no clear D. Trimming shortened V by 10 bases and J by 7 bases, and 26 bases separated the two germline ends. CDR3 length: 15 residues. Germline loops: CDR1 MDHEN, CDR2 SYDVKM. CDR3 nucleotide sequence: TGTGCCACCCAGGTGTTGGCCTCCCTCTCTAAAGAGCAGTACTTC. Translating it yields CATQVLASLSKEQYF.

V gene TRBV28 combines with J gene TRBJ1-4; 7 bases align to TRBD1. Germline CDR1 is MDHEN and CDR2 is SYDVKM. V gave up 4 bases and J gave up 2 bases; unmatched junction bases: 1. This CDR3 is 14 amino acids long. CDR3 DNA: TGTGCCAGCAGTTCGACAGGGACTAATGAAAAACTGTTTTTT. Translated: CASSSTGTNEKLFF.

In its sample, this clone was seen once. The chain is built from TRBV5-5 and TRBJ2-6; D perhaps matches TRBD2 (6 bases). The ends were cut back, 0 bases at V and 0 bases at J, with 13 bases in the middle. Germline CDR1 is SGHKS and CDR2 is YYEKEE (reference sequence). CDR3 size: 18 residues. The CDR3 reads CASSLGRDLSSGANVLTF. Written as DNA, the CDR3 is TGTGCCAGCAGCTTGGGGAGGGACTTAAGCTCTGGGGCCAACGTCCTGACTTTC.

The J gene is TRBJ2-7, the V gene TRBV27, with 8 bases identical to TRBD2. Germline V gives CDR1 MNHEY, CDR2 SMNVEV (reference sequence). V was pared by 0 bases and J by 4 bases, with 2 bases of the junction left unmatched. This CDR3 has 14 residues. The CDR3 DNA is TGTGCCAGCAGTTTATCTTTAGCGGGATACGAGCAGTACTTC. It specifies CASSLSLAGYEQYF.